Listed below are T cell receptor beta chains from one sample, sequenced in a study of T cells after yellow fever vaccination. From the 5' RACE reads, TCRdb called clonotypes with MiXCR, one entry per CDR3 protein. The top ten hold 15% to 20% of the sample, which has about 320,000 distinct CDR3 sequences, 3.5% to 5% seen once. Sequencing was performed on PBMCs, taken 15 days after the yellow fever booster vaccination. The receptors originated from a man between 18 and 29 years old who received the YFV17D yellow fever vaccine. CDR3s include the opening cysteine and the closing phenylalanine or tryptophan. D genes are given only for firm matches. Size values are once, few and many counts, or a class for expanded clones, and some rows have none.

d_call	clone_size	v_call	j_call	cdr3_nt	cdr3_aa
.	many	TRBV7-9	TRBJ2-5	TGTGCCAGCAGCCCCCCCCAGGGAGCGGAGACCCAGTACTTC	CASSPPQGAETQYF
TRBD2	few	TRBV12-3/TRBV12-4	TRBJ2-1	TGTGCCAGCTATTATGCGGGGGGCCACAGTGAGCAGTTCTTC	CASYYAGGHSEQFF
TRBD2	.	TRBV28	TRBJ2-5	TGTGCCAGCAGTTTATCCGGGGGGGCCGAGCAAGAGACCCAGTACTTC	CASSLSGGAEQETQYF
.	many	TRBV5-1	TRBJ1-4	TGCGCCAGCGGGAGGGACGGACCTAATGAAAAACTGTTTTTT	CASGRDGPNEKLFF
.	.	TRBV5-4	TRBJ2-1	TGTGCCAGCAGCTTGGCCACAGAGTCCTACAATGAGCAGTTCTTC	CASSLATESYNEQFF
.	many	TRBV6-6	TRBJ2-1	TGTGCCAGCAGTTACGGGGGGAGCTCCTACAATGAGCAGTTCTTC	CASSYGGSSYNEQFF
.	few	TRBV15	TRBJ1-2	TGTGCCACCAGCAGAGGGCTCGGTGGCTACACCTTC	CATSRGLGGYTF
.	.	TRBV7-2	TRBJ1-5	TGTGCCAGCAGCAAGGCCGGGTCCCACCAGCCCCAGCATTTT	CASSKAGSHQPQHF
.	many	TRBV4-2	TRBJ1-4	TGTGCCAGCAGCCAAGAGCTAGGGGCGAGTGAAAAACTGTTTTTT	CASSQELGASEKLFF
TRBD1	.	TRBV3-1	TRBJ1-1	TGTGCCAGCAGCAAGGGACAGGAAGCTTTCTTT	CASSKGQEAFF
.	.	TRBV7-6	TRBJ1-4	TGTGCCAGCAGCTCCGTCCCAGCCGGGATCCAAACTAATGAAAAACTGTTTTTT	CASSSVPAGIQTNEKLFF
.	few	TRBV6-2/TRBV6-3	TRBJ2-1	TGTGCCAGCGAGGACACGAGCTCCTACAATGAGCAGTTCTTC	CASEDTSSYNEQFF
TRBD1	many	TRBV6-5	TRBJ1-4	TGTGCCAGCAGTCAGACGGGGACAGGGAATGAAAAACTGTTTTTT	CASSQTGTGNEKLFF
.	few	TRBV9	TRBJ2-1	TGTGCCAGCAGCTCGTGGGGGGCGAATGAGCAGTTCTTC	CASSSWGANEQFF
.	many	TRBV5-1	TRBJ2-1	TGTGCCAGCAGCTTAGGGGCAGGGGGGATCAATGAGCAGTTCTTC	CASSLGAGGINEQFF
TRBD1	many	TRBV7-2	TRBJ2-5	TGTGCCAGCAGCTTGACAGGGGGCCAAGAGACCCAGTACTTC	CASSLTGGQETQYF
.	many	TRBV7-3	TRBJ2-2	TGTGCCAGCAGCTTAGGTTTACAGAGCACCGGGGAGCTGTTTTTT	CASSLGLQSTGELFF
TRBD1	many	TRBV5-5	TRBJ2-7	TGTGCCAGCAGCTTGGACTTTACAGGGGGCAGCTACGAGCAGTACTTC	CASSLDFTGGSYEQYF
.	.	TRBV6-1	TRBJ1-1	TGTGCCGGAACGCCCGGGGCCAAGGGCGAAGCTTTCTTT	CAGTPGAKGEAFF
.	.	TRBV2	TRBJ1-5	TGTGCCAGCAGTGAAGTTTCCGGTGACCTTAGCAATCAGCCCCAGCATTTT	CASSEVSGDLSNQPQHF
.	few	TRBV5-6	TRBJ1-4	TGTGCCAGCAGCCCCTTGGGGCAGGGCGGAGAAAAACTGTTTTTT	CASSPLGQGGEKLFF
TRBD2	.	TRBV20-1	TRBJ2-1	TGCAGTGCTAGGAGTAGCGGGGGTGATACCTACAATGAGCAGTTCTTC	CSARSSGGDTYNEQFF
TRBD2	many	TRBV6-4	TRBJ2-3	TGTGCCAGCAGTGCTAGCGGGGGGGATTCCACAGATACGCAGTATTTT	CASSASGGDSTDTQYF
.	many	TRBV6-5	TRBJ1-2	TGTGCCAGCAGTTGGTCGTTCTCCAGGGTTGATGGCTACACCTTC	CASSWSFSRVDGYTF
.	.	TRBV6-1	TRBJ2-7	TGTGCCAGCAAAGAAGTGTGGCCGGGCTACGAGCAGTACTTC	CASKEVWPGYEQYF
TRBD1	many	TRBV7-9	TRBJ1-6	TGTGCCAGCAGCTCAGCCGACAGGGGGCTGACACCCCTCCACTTT	CASSSADRGLTPLHF
.	many	TRBV12-3/TRBV12-4	TRBJ1-2	TGTGCCAGCAGTTTAATGGACGATGGCTACACCTTC	CASSLMDDGYTF
TRBD2	many	TRBV29-1	TRBJ2-1	TGCAGCGTTGATAGCGGGGGGGCCTATGAGCAGTTCTTC	CSVDSGGAYEQFF
.	many	TRBV6-1	TRBJ2-1	TGTGCCAGCAGTGAATTGGAGGGCACCTACAATGAGCAGTTCTTC	CASSELEGTYNEQFF
TRBD1	many	TRBV5-1	TRBJ2-6	TGCGCCAGCAGCGACAGGGGGAGCTCTGGGGCCAACGTCCTGACTTTC	CASSDRGSSGANVLTF
TRBD1	few	TRBV13	TRBJ1-1	TGTGCCAGCAGCTCCGGGACAGGGAAAGTCGCTTTCTTT	CASSSGTGKVAFF
TRBD2	.	TRBV14	TRBJ2-1	TGTGCCAGCAGCCTGACGACTAGCGGGGCCTACAATGAGCAGTTCTTC	CASSLTTSGAYNEQFF
.	.	TRBV4-2	TRBJ2-5	TGTGCCAGCAGCCAAGTGGAACGGGAAGAGACCCAGTACTTC	CASSQVEREETQYF
.	many	TRBV7-9	TRBJ2-1	TGTGCCAGCAGCTTATCGGACGAGGGACACAATGAGCAGTTCTTC	CASSLSDEGHNEQFF
.	many	TRBV20-1	TRBJ2-5	TGCAGTGCTAGGACTGATTCAGAGACCCAGTACTTC	CSARTDSETQYF
TRBD2	many	TRBV10-3	TRBJ2-2	TGTGCCATCAGTCTTCGAGCGGGGGTGAACACCGGGGAGCTGTTTTTT	CAISLRAGVNTGELFF
.	few	TRBV6-1	TRBJ1-1	TGTGCCAGCAGTGGATTACCGGGCTCAAGGGGGGAAGCTTTCTTT	CASSGLPGSRGEAFF
.	.	TRBV5-1	TRBJ2-2	TGCGCCAGCAGTGTCCGGGGTCCGAACACCGGGGAGCTGTTTTTT	CASSVRGPNTGELFF
.	many	TRBV15	TRBJ2-7	TGTGCCACCAGCAGAGCACCAGCCCTCTCCTACGAGCAGTACTTC	CATSRAPALSYEQYF
.	.	TRBV18	TRBJ1-1	TGTGCCAGCTCACCAGGACTTGGATTTGAAGCTTTCTTT	CASSPGLGFEAFF
.	few	TRBV7-2	TRBJ2-3	TGTGCCAGCAGCTCGTTCGGCACAGATACGCAGTATTTT	CASSSFGTDTQYF
.	few	TRBV20-1	TRBJ2-7	TGCAGTATGCCCAGGGAGAGTGGTTCCCACGAGCAGTACTTC	CSMPRESGSHEQYF
.	many	TRBV7-9	TRBJ2-2	TGTGCCAGCAGCCCCCAGAGTACCGAAGAGCTGTTTTTT	CASSPQSTEELFF
.	few	TRBV12-3/TRBV12-4	TRBJ1-1	TGTGCCAGCACCCCGGCGAACACTGAAGCTTTCTTT	CASTPANTEAFF
TRBD1	many	TRBV18	TRBJ1-1	TGTGCCAGCTCTCAAGGACAGGGTGGAGTGAACACTGAAGCTTTCTTT	CASSQGQGGVNTEAFF
TRBD2	many	TRBV9	TRBJ2-2	TGTGCCAGCAGCTCCAGGACTAGCGGGGGGCCCGGGGAGCTGTTTTTT	CASSSRTSGGPGELFF
.	many	TRBV19	TRBJ2-2	TGTGCCAGTAGTATGGGAGTCGGGGAGCTGTTTTTT	CASSMGVGELFF
.	.	TRBV5-6	TRBJ2-5	TGTGCCAGCAGCTGGGACTCGGGCACGGCCTTCCGGGAGACCCAGTACTTC	CASSWDSGTAFRETQYF
.	few	TRBV6-2/TRBV6-3	TRBJ1-1	TGTGCCAGCAGTTACTCGACGCCCACTGAAGCTTTCTTT	CASSYSTPTEAFF
.	many	TRBV7-2	TRBJ2-5	TGTGCCAGCAGCTTAGCTCGGACCCAAGAGACCCAGTACTTC	CASSLARTQETQYF
TRBD2	many	TRBV11-2	TRBJ2-3	TGTGCCAGCAGCCAGACCGTCGTTAGCGGGGGTCGCACAGATACGCAGTATTTT	CASSQTVVSGGRTDTQYF
.	.	TRBV15	TRBJ2-5	TGTGCCACCAGCAGAGAGTTAGCAAGCCCCCAAGAGACCCAGTACTTC	CATSRELASPQETQYF
TRBD1	.	TRBV10-3	TRBJ2-5	TGTGCCATCAGTAACCTGCCAACACAGGGGGTTCTTCAGACCCAGTACTTC	CAISNLPTQGVLQTQYF
TRBD1	.	TRBV3-1	TRBJ1-5	TGTGCCAGCAGCCAAAGACTTCCGGGACAGGGCCCCCAGCATTTT	CASSQRLPGQGPQHF
TRBD1	many	TRBV4-3	TRBJ1-1	TGCGCCAGCAGCCAAGAGGGACAGGGGTTTAGGGGTGAAGCTTTCTTT	CASSQEGQGFRGEAFF
.	.	TRBV12-3/TRBV12-4	TRBJ2-7	TGTGCCAGCAGTTCCGGGGAGTGGTACGAGCAGTACTTC	CASSSGEWYEQYF
.	.	TRBV7-9	TRBJ2-2	TGTGCCAGCAGCTTAGCGTTTCAAAACACCGGGGAGCTGTTTTTT	CASSLAFQNTGELFF
.	few	TRBV4-1	TRBJ1-6	TGCGCCAGCAGTTCTGGGGGAAACAATTCACCCCTCCACTTT	CASSSGGNNSPLHF
TRBD2	many	TRBV20-1	TRBJ2-5	TGCAGTGCTAGAGATCGGTCCCCGGCGGGGGACGAGACCCAGTACTTC	CSARDRSPAGDETQYF